Following are 9 T cell receptor beta chains from one sample sequenced in a study of human T cells and chemical hapten exposure. Noted time point: patch test 1, 2 weeks after DPC sensitization. This sample's treatment: therapeutic diphenylcyclopropenone sensitization with weekly scalp DPC. TCRdb processed the RACE reads anew with MiXCR; each CDR3 protein has one entry. This table holds approximately 80,000 distinct CDR3 sequences, around 10% found once. The starting material was whole blood, obtained in connection with sensitization to the hapten diphenylcyclopropenone (DPC). The receptor source for this set is a woman between 45 and 60 years old with alopecia areata. Some clones in this sample may be carry-over from other donors' samples.

This clonotype was picked up many times. This chain joins TRBV29-1 and TRBJ2-7; D remains unclear. Germline values: CDR1 SQVTM, CDR2 ANQGSEA. CDR3 size: 12 residues. Trimming removed 4 bases at V and 1 base at J, with 8 bases between. CDR3 nucleotide sequence: TGCAGCGTTGGGGAAGGTTCCTACGAGCAGTACTTC. This translates into CSVGEGSYEQYF.

This clonotype was seen repeatedly, ten times or more. The chain couples TRBV7-3 to TRBJ2-1, with TRBD2 as a possible D gene (5 bases). The V end was cut by 5 bases, the J end by 4 bases, with 15 bases between. Germline CDR1 is SGHTA and CDR2 is FQGTGA. The CDR3 loop spans 15 amino acids. The CDR3 sequence: CASSRGSGTYNEQFF. CDR3 DNA: TGTGCCAGCAGCAGAGGGAGCGGCACGTACAATGAGCAGTTCTTC. Based on the CDR3 plus reference TRBV7-3 and TRBJ2-1, the full variable domain is GAGVSQTPSNKVTEKGKYVELRCDPISGHTALYWYRQSLGQGPEFLIYFQGTGAADDSGLPNDRFFAVRPEGSVSTLKIQRTERGDSAVYLCASSRGSGTYNEQFFGPGTRLTVL.

This clonotype was recorded a few times. This chain links TRBV19 with TRBJ1-1; TRBD1 is a possible D gene (6 bases). V shed 6 bases and J shed 1 base, with 12 bases lying between them. CDR3 length: 14 residues. Germline V gene lookup returns CDR1 LNHDA and CDR2 SQIVND (reference sequence). The CDR3 protein is CASRKQGPNTEAFF. CDR3 sequence (DNA): TGTGCCAGTAGGAAACAGGGCCCGAACACTGAAGCTTTCTTT.

The table lists this clonotype with a few counts. The V gene is TRBV4-2, the J gene TRBJ2-7; 11 nucleotides align to TRBD2. With V trimmed by 4 bases and J by 6 bases, 11 bases remained unmatched. From germline, CDR1 is LGHNA and CDR2 YNFKEQ. The CDR3 sequence is 16 residues long. CDR3 nucleotides: TGTGCCAGCAGCCGGGGGACTAGCGGTCCTAGGGGCGAGCAGTACTTC. The encoded protein is CASSRGTSGPRGEQYF.

The table lists this clonotype with many counts. The chain has TRBV29-1 and TRBJ2-2, with D perhaps TRBD1 (7 bases). Germline V gene sequence: CDR1 SQVTM, CDR2 ANQGSEA. The CDR3 runs to 14 residues. The CDR3 region is CTPGRTGYTGELFF. DNA for the CDR3: TGCACCCCTGGGAGGACAGGATACACCGGGGAGCTGTTTTTT.

The V call is TRBV28, the J call TRBJ2-7, with 9 bases aligning to TRBD1. J was trimmed by 6 bases and V by 6 bases; bases with no gene match: 9. CDR1 is MDHEN, CDR2 SYDVKM, per germline. This CDR3 contains 14 residues. The CDR3 here is CASSTGTGSGEQYF. CDR3 coding DNA: TGTGCCAGCAGCACCGGGACAGGGTCCGGCGAGCAGTACTTC.

In its sample, this clonotype was seen a few times. V usage is TRBV7-3 and J usage is TRBJ1-1, with 7 bases matching TRBD1. This CDR3 has 15 amino acids. Germline V lookup: CDR1 SGHTA, CDR2 FQGTGA. The trim removed 4 bases at V and 1 base at J, leaving 6 bases unmatched. The CDR3 DNA reads as TGTGCCAGCAGCTCGGGACAGACCCAGAACACTGAAGCTTTCTTT. This encodes CASSSGQTQNTEAFF.

This clonotype was observed a few times. This chain connects TRBV6-2 or TRBV6-3 to TRBJ2-7; possible D gene TRBD1, 6 bases. Germline V gives CDR1 MNHEY, CDR2 SVGEGT. CDR3 size: 15 residues. Trimming shortened V by 2 bases and J by 3 bases, and 14 bases separated the two germline ends. The CDR3: CASSYGAGVVYEQYF. The CDR3 region has the DNA TGTGCCAGCAGTTACGGGGCAGGGGTTGTCTACGAGCAGTACTTC.

This clonotype was observed many times. The CDR3 nucleotides read TGTGCCAGTAGTATTAGCGGGAGCACAGATACGCAGTATTTT. It codes for CASSISGSTDTQYF. The chain recombines TRBV19 with TRBJ2-3; 7 nucleotides line up with TRBD2. Per the germline V gene, CDR1 is LNHDA and CDR2 is SQIVND (reference sequence). This CDR3 spans 14 amino acids. The V gene end was trimmed by 3 bases and the J gene end by 0 bases; junction bases not matched to a gene: 0.